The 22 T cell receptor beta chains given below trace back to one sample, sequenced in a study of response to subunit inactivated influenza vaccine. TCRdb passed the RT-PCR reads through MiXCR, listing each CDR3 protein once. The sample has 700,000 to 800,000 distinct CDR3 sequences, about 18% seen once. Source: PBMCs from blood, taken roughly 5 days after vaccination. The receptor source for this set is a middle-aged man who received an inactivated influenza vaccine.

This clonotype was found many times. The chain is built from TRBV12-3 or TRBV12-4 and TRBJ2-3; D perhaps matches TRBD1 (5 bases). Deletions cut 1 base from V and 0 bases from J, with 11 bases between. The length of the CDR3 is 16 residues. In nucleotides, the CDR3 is TGTGCCAGCAGTTTAGGTATCAGGGCAAGCACAGATACGCAGTATTTT. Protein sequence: CASSLGIRASTDTQYF.

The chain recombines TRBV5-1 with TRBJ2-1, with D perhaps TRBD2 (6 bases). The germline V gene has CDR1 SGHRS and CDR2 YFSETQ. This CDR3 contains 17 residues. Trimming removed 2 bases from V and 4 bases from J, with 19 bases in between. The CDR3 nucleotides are TGCGCCAGCAGCTTCTGGAGGGACCTCCCTCTTTACAATGAGCAGTTCTTC. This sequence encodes CASSFWRDLPLYNEQFF.

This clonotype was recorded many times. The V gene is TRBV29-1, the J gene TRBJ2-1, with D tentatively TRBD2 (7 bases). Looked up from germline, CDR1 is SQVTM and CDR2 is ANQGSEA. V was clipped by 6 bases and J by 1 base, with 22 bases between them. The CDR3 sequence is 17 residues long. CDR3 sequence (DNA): TGCAGCGTCCGCTGGGGGGGGCCCCTTGGATCCTACAATGAGCAGTTCTTC. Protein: CSVRWGGPLGSYNEQFF.

The CDR3, as DNA: TGTGCCAGCAGTTTGACGCTAGCGTTTGGTAACTCCTACGAGCAGTACTTC. It codes for CASSLTLAFGNSYEQYF. The chain has TRBV6-5 and TRBJ2-7; D is perhaps TRBD2 (6 bases). Germline CDR1 MNHEY, CDR2 SVGAGI. CDR3 length equals 17 residues. The V and J ends lost 4 bases and 0 bases respectively, with 19 bases between them.

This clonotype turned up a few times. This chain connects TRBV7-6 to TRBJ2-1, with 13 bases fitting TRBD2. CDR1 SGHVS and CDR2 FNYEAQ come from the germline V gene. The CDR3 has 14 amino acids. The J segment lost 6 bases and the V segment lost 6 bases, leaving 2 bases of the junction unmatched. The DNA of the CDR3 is TGTGCCAGCAGGAGACTAGCGGGGGGCAATGAGCAGTTCTTC. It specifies CASRRLAGGNEQFF.

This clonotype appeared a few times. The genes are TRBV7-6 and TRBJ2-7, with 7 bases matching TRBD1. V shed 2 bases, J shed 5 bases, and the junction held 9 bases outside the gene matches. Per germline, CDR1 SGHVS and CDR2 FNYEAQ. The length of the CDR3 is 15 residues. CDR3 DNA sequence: TGTGCCAGCAGCTTATCCTTAGACAGGGCAGACGAGCAGTACTTC. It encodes CASSLSLDRADEQYF. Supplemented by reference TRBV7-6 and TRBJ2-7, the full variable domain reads GAGVSQSPRYKVTKRGQDVALRCDPISGHVSLYWYRQALGQGPEFLTYFNYEAQQDKSGLPNDRFSAERPEGSISTLTIQRTEQRDSAMYRCASSLSLDRADEQYFGPGTRLTVT.

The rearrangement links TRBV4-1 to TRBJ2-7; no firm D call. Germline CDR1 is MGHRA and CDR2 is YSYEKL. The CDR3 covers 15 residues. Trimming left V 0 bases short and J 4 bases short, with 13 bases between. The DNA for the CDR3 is TGCGCCAGCAGCCAAGAATCTTGGGCAGCTTACGAGCAGTACTTC. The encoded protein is CASSQESWAAYEQYF.

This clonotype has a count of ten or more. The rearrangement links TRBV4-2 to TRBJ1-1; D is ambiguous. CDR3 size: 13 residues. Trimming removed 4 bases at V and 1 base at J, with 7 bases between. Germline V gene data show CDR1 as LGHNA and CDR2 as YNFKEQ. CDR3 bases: TGTGCCAGCAGCCCCCACGGGAACACTGAAGCTTTCTTT. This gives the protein CASSPHGNTEAFF.

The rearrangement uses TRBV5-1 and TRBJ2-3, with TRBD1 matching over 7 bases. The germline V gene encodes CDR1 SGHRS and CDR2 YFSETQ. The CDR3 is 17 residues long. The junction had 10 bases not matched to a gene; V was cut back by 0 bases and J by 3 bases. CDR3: CASSLAGTVGRTDTQYF. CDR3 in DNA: TGCGCCAGCAGCTTGGCCGGGACAGTAGGGCGGACAGATACGCAGTATTTT.

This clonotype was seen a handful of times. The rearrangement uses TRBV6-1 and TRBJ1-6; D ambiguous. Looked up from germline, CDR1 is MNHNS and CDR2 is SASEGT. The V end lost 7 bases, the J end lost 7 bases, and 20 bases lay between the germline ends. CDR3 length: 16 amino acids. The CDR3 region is CASTSVGVRRNSPLHF. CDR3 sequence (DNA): TGTGCCAGCACCTCAGTAGGCGTACGGCGGAATTCACCCCTCCACTTT.

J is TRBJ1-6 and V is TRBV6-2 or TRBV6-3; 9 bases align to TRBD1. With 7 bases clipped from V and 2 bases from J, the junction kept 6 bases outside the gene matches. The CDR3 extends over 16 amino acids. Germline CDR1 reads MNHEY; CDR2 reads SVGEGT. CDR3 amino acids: CASTRQGVTYNSPLHF. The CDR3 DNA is TGTGCCAGCACGCGACAGGGGGTCACCTATAATTCACCCCTCCACTTT.

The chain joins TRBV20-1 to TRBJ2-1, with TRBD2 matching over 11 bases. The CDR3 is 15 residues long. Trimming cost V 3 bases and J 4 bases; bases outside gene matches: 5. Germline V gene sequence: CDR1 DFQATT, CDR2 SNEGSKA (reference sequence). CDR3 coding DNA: TGCAGTGCTAGCCCCGGGACTAGCGGTTACAATGAGCAGTTCTTC. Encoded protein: CSASPGTSGYNEQFF.

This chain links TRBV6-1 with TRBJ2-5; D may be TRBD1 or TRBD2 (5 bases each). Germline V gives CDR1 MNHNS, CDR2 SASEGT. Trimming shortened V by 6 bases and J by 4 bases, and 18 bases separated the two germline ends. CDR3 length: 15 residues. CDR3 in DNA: TGTGCCAGCAGCCGACTGTGGGGGAGAGGAGAGACCCAGTACTTC. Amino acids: CASSRLWGRGETQYF.

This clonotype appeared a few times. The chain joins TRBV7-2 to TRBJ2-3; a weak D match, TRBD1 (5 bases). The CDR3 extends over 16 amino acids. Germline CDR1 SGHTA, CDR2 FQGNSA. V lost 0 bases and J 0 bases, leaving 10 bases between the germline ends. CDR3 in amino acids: CASSLAGPTSTDTQYF. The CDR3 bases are TGTGCCAGCAGCTTAGCGGGGCCCACAAGCACAGATACGCAGTATTTT. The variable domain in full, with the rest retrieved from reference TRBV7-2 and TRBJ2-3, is GAGVSQSPSNKVTEKGKDVELRCDPISGHTALYWYRQSLGQGLEFLIYFQGNSAPDKSGLPSDRFSAERTGGSVSTLTIQRTQQEDSAVYLCASSLAGPTSTDTQYFGPGTRLTVL.

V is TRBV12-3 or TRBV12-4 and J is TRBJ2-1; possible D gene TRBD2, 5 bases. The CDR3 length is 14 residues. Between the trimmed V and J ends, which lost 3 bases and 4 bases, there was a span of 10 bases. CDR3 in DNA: TGTGCCAGCAGTTTGTCCAGGAGGTACAATGAGCAGTTCTTC. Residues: CASSLSRRYNEQFF.

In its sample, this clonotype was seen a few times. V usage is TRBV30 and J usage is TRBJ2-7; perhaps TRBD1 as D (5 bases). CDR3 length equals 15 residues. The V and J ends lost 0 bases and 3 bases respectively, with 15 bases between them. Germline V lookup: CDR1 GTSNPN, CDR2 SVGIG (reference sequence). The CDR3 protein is CAWSVSQGVNYEQYF. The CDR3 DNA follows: TGTGCCTGGAGTGTAAGCCAGGGTGTCAACTACGAGCAGTACTTC.

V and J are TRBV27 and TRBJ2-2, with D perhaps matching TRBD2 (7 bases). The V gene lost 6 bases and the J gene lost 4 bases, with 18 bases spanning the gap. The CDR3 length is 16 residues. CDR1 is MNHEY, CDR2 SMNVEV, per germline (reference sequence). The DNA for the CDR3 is TGTGCCAGCAGCTTTATAGGGGGGGTCAGCACCGGGGAGCTGTTTTTT. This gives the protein CASSFIGGVSTGELFF.

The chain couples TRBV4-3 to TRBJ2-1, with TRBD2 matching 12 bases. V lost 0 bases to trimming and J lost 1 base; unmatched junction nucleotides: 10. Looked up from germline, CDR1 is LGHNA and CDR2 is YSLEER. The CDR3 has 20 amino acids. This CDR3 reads CASSQERTSGTDRSYNEQFF. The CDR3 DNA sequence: TGCGCCAGCAGCCAAGAGAGGACTAGCGGGACAGATAGGTCCTACAATGAGCAGTTCTTC.

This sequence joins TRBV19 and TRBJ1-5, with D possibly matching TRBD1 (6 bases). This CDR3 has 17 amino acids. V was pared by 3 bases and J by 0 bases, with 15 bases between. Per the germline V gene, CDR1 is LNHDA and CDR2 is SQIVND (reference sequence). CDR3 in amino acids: CASSMRDTPYSNQPQHF. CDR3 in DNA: TGTGCCAGTAGTATGCGGGACACCCCTTATAGCAATCAGCCCCAGCATTTT.

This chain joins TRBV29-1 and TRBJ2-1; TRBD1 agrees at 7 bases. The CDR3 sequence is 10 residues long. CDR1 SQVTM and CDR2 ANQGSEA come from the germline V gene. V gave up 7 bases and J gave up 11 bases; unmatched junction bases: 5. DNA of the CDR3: TGCAGCGGGGAACAGGGGCAGCAGTTCTTC. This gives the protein CSGEQGQQFF.

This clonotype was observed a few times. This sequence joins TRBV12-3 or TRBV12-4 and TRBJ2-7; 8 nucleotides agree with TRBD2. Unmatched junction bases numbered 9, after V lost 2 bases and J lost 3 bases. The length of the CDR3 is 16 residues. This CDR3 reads CASSLPPGRALYEQYF. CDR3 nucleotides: TGTGCCAGCAGTTTACCCCCCGGGAGGGCCCTCTACGAGCAGTACTTC.

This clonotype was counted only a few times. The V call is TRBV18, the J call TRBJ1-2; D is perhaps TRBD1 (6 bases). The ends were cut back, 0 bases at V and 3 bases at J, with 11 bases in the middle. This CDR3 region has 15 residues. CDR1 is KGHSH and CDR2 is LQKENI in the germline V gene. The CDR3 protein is CASSPPAQGDYGYTF. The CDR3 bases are TGTGCCAGCTCACCACCGGCACAGGGAGACTATGGCTACACCTTC. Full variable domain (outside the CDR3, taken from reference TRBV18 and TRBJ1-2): NAGVMQNPRHLVRRRGQEARLRCSPMKGHSHVYWYRQLPEEGLKFMVYLQKENIIDESGMPKERFSAEFPKEGPSILRIQQVVRGDSAAYFCASSPPAQGDYGYTFGSGTRLTVV.